One T cell receptor beta chain is described in this entry. This record belongs to a study of T cell changes during pregnancy in multiple sclerosis. The protocol was immunoSEQ multiplex PCR, while the TCRdb copy is restricted to in-frame clones and leaves out a portion. The repertoire holds tens of thousands of clones, with around 90% as singletons. Germline assignment: CDR1 LNHDA and CDR2 SQIVND (reference sequence). V was clipped by 5 bases and J by 0 bases; unmatched bases: 6. The CDR3 consists of 15 residues. The clonotype originates from a female donor in good health, enrolled as a control in a pregnancy study. The gene calls are TRBV19 and TRBJ2-7; 8 nucleotides align to TRBD2. Material: CD4+ T cells from peripheral blood mononuclear cells, obtained after pregnancy. In DNA, the CDR3 is TGTGCCAGTAGTCGCCAAGCGGGAGACTCCTACGAGCAGTACTTC. Its protein is CASSRQAGDSYEQYF.